The 13 T cell receptor beta chains presented below share a single source sample, sequenced in a study of blood T cell repertoires in COVID-19 (dated by TCRdb to about 2020). Libraries were constructed by the immunoSEQ multiplex PCR assay. What TCRdb holds here is the immuneACCESS table cut down to in-frame rearrangements. Part of the clones is not present; checked against another copy, under half of the missing clones reflect an unresolved V gene, and the others are unexplained. This sample is represented by over 250,000 clones; about 88% of them were singletons. Together, the top ten hold about 12% of the sample. Sequencing input: peripheral blood. These receptors were taken from a woman aged 55-70 years with acute or convalescent COVID-19.

The rearrangement links TRBV4-2 to TRBJ2-7; 8 bases map to TRBD2. The CDR3 loop spans 16 amino acids. Germline values: CDR1 LGHNA, CDR2 YNFKEQ. The trim removed 1 base at V and 0 bases at J, leaving 5 bases unmatched. The CDR3 sequence: CASSQAAGGGSYEQYF. For the CDR3, the DNA is TGTGCCAGCAGCCAAGCCGCGGGGGGTGGCTCCTACGAGCAGTACTTC.

The rearrangement uses TRBV11-3 and TRBJ2-5; the D gene is possibly TRBD1 (5 bases). CDR3 length: 14 amino acids. Germline CDR1 is SGHNT and CDR2 is YENEEA. The V gene lost 4 bases and the J gene lost 1 base, with 10 bases spanning the gap. The DNA of the CDR3 is TGTGCCAGCAGCTCAGGGTCCTCCCAAGAGACCCAGTACTTC. Translating gives CASSSGSSQETQYF.

Points on this clone: Other DNA sequences in the sample encode the same CDR3. The chain recombines TRBV20-1 with TRBJ2-3; TRBD2 matches at 14 bases. This CDR3 spans 16 amino acids. The V segment lost 3 bases and the J segment 8 bases; nucleotides outside the gene matches: 10. Per germline, CDR1 DFQATT and CDR2 SNEGSKA (reference sequence). The CDR3 loop is CSASVGLAGGEVTQYF. The DNA for the CDR3 is TGCAGTGCTAGTGTCGGACTAGCGGGGGGCGAGGTTACGCAGTATTTT.

This chain connects TRBV7-3 to TRBJ2-7; TRBD2 matches at 9 bases. Germline CDR1 SGHTA, CDR2 FQGTGA. V lost 6 bases and J lost 5; bases outside the gene matches: 8. The CDR3 loop spans 14 amino acids. The CDR3 sequence is CASSQGGLANEQYF. CDR3 nucleotides: TGTGCCAGCAGTCAAGGGGGACTAGCTAACGAGCAGTACTTC.

The V gene is TRBV18, the J gene TRBJ2-4; weak D call: TRBD1 (6 bases). The V end lost 0 bases, the J end lost 6 bases, and 12 bases lay between the germline ends. CDR1 is KGHSH and CDR2 is LQKENI in the germline V gene. The CDR3 spans 15 residues. Here the CDR3 DNA reads TGTGCCAGCTCACCACCGGGGGCTTCTCTAAACATTCAGTACTTC. It yields the protein CASSPPGASLNIQYF.

The chain couples TRBV28 to TRBJ2-7; D ambiguous. CDR1 and CDR2 from the germline V gene are MDHEN and SYDVKM. The CDR3 loop spans 13 amino acids. V lost 5 bases to trimming and J lost 1 base, with 9 bases between them. The CDR3 sequence is CASSPRNSYEQYF. The CDR3 DNA reads as TGTGCCAGCAGTCCCAGGAATTCCTACGAGCAGTACTTC.

J is TRBJ2-5 and V is TRBV29-1; tentative D call: TRBD1 (5 bases). Trimming shortened V by 6 bases and J by 2 bases, and 10 bases separated the two germline ends. The CDR3 spans 12 residues. Germline values: CDR1 SQVTM, CDR2 ANQGSEA. The CDR3 DNA sequence: TGCAGCGTCCTCGACAGACAAGAGACCCAGTACTTC. The encoded protein is CSVLDRQETQYF.

This sequence joins TRBV7-9 and TRBJ2-1, with TRBD2 as a possible D gene (5 bases). This CDR3 is 13 amino acids long. Per the germline V gene, CDR1 is SEHNR and CDR2 is FQNEAQ (reference sequence). Trimming took 5 bases from V and 4 from J, leaving 9 bases between them. The CDR3 DNA is TGTGCCAGCAGCCTGACGGGGTACAATGAGCAGTTCTTC. This encodes CASSLTGYNEQFF.

The rearrangement uses TRBV18 and TRBJ1-1; possible D gene TRBD1, 6 bases. CDR3 size: 14 residues. Germline CDR1 reads KGHSH; CDR2 reads LQKENI. Trimming removed 0 bases from V and 4 bases from J, with 9 bases in between. The CDR3 region is CASSPPTGSTEAFF. The CDR3 coding sequence is TGTGCCAGCTCACCACCCACAGGGAGCACTGAAGCTTTCTTT.

The rearrangement joins TRBV9 to TRBJ2-1; 7 bases match TRBD2. Per germline, CDR1 SGDLS and CDR2 YYNGEE. The CDR3 consists of 15 residues. V shed 4 bases and J 5 bases; nucleotides not matched to a gene: 9. CDR3 in amino acids: CASSPSGGSHNEQFF. In DNA, the CDR3 is TGTGCCAGCAGCCCCTCGGGCGGGAGCCACAATGAGCAGTTCTTC.

The chain employs TRBV7-9 and TRBJ1-5, with 8 bases aligning to TRBD1. The ends lost 4 bases at V and 7 bases at J; junction bases unmatched: 9. Germline values: CDR1 SEHNR, CDR2 FQNEAQ (reference sequence). The CDR3 is 15 amino acids. The CDR3 nucleotides read TGTGCCAGCAGCTCGGACCTCACAGGGGGACAGCCCCAGCATTTT. Its protein product is CASSSDLTGGQPQHF.

V and J are TRBV9 and TRBJ1-1, with D perhaps matching TRBD1 (6 bases). Germline loops: CDR1 SGDLS, CDR2 YYNGEE. V lost 0 bases, J lost 4 bases, and 10 bases lay in between. CDR3 size: 14 residues. The CDR3 coding sequence is TGTGCCAGCAGCGTAGACAGGGAGGGCACTGAAGCTTTCTTT. It is translated as CASSVDREGTEAFF.

The rearrangement uses TRBV4-1 and TRBJ1-5; 7 bases are a match to TRBD1. The CDR3 has 17 residues. Germline lookup yields CDR1 MGHRA and CDR2 YSYEKL. The junction had 7 bases not matched to a gene; V was cut back by 0 bases and J by 2 bases. This CDR3 is CASSQDSGGRGNQPQHF. DNA for the CDR3: TGCGCCAGCAGCCAAGATTCAGGGGGAAGGGGCAATCAGCCCCAGCATTTT.